This T cell receptor beta chain is drawn from a study of blood T cell repertoires in COVID-19 (TCRdb year 2020). Describing the broader study: Collaborator samples came from the United States, Italy and Spain and covered acute and convalescent phases of COVID-19. The material from the prospective study consisted of cDNA or gDNA derived from T cells, B-cell-depleted T cells, or PBMCs. Sample metadata almost always included a de-identified subject ID, COVID-19 status, age in years and sex. Samples were obtained from the ongoing ImmuneRACE study (first 160 participants) and from 950 to 1,500 subjects provided by 6 global collaborators. A freely available public database, intended as a resource for researchers studying the immune response to SARS-CoV-2, is where the repertoires were released. Where available, HLA class I and class II types were taken from metadata supplied by the sample provider and were not determined by assay-based typing. Subjects who had been exposed to COVID-19, were actively infected with it, or had recovered from it provided the deeply sampled blood TCRbeta repertoires that made up the dataset. What the work shows at the level of the full study, not this receptor alone: Clinical and demographic metadata were provided uncurated, with the amount varying by source and participant.

TCRbeta CDR3 regions were amplified from genomic DNA using the immunoSEQ Assay, a bias-controlled multiplex PCR. The paper's processing steps were these. Nucleated cell counts per sample were estimated from amplification of reference gene primers within the assay. To quantify the absolute abundance of each unique TCRbeta CDR3 rearrangement, sequence reads were collapsed and filtered. Productive Simpson clonality was computed per sample as the square root of Simpson's diversity index over productive rearrangements. TCRdb re-hosts the immuneACCESS table, in-frame sequences only. Its copies lack some clones; in the studies checked, an unresolved V gene accounts for under half of them, and the cause for the rest is not known. V and J calls and clone size follow that table, whereas D and trimming were derived from the DNA. Present in this sample are roughly 200,000 clones, more than 75% of which were seen just once. In total, the top ten clones hold 18% of the sample.

Concerning this clone: Its antigen remains undetermined. Base quality data are lacking; no much larger clone is found one base away.

The germline V gene (reference sequence) yields LGHDT for CDR1 and YNNKEL for CDR2. The CDR3 contains 16 residues, cysteine and phenylalanine counted. CDR3 DNA only is kept here, 48 bases in frame from base 1. Trimming removed 1 base from V and 3 bases from J; the gene matches leave 6 bases unexplained. One collaborating source in Seattle enrolled patients during active infection and followed them longitudinally through the course of disease. Whole blood was collected in K2EDTA tubes by collaborating institutions according to the institutions' own protocols. For TCRbeta analysis, collaborator samples were shipped as frozen whole blood, as isolated PBMCs, or as DNA extracted from either sample type.

Sequenced material: peripheral blood. This receptor chain uses TRBV3-1 (or the pseudogene TRBV3-2) and TRBJ1-2; 9 nucleotides in the junction match TRBD1. This sequence originates from a person aged 65-85 years with COVID-19, enrolled during active disease. The CDR3 region: CASSQGLQGADYGYTF. The sequenced DNA: TGTGCCAGCAGCCAAGGACTACAGGGGGCGGACTATGGCTACACCTTC.